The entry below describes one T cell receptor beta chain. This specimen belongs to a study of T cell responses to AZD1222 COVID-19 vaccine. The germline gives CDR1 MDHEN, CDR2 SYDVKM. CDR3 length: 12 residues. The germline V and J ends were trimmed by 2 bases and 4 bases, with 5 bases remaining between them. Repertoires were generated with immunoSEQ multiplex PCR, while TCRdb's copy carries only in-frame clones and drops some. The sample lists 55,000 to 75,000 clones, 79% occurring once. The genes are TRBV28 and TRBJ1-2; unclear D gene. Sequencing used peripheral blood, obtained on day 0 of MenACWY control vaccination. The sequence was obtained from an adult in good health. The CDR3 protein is CASSLEGYGYTF. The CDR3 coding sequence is TGTGCCAGCAGTTTAGAGGGCTATGGCTACACCTTC.